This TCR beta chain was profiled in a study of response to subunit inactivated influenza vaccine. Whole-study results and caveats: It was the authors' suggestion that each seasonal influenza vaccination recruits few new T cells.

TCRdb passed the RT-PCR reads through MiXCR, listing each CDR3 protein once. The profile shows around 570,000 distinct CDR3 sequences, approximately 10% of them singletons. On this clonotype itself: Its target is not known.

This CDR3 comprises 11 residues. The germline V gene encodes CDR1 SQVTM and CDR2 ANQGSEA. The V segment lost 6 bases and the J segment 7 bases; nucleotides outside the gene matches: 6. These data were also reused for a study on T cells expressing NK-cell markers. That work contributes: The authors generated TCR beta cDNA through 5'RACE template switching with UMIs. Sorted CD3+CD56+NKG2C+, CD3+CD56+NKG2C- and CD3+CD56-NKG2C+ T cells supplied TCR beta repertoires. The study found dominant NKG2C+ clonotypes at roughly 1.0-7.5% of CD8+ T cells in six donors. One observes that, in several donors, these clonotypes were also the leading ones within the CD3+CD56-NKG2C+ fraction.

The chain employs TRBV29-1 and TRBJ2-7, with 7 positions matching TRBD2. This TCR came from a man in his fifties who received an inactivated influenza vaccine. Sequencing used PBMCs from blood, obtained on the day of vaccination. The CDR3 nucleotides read TGCAGCGTCACTGGGGGGGTTGAGCAGTACTTC. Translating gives CSVTGGVEQYF.